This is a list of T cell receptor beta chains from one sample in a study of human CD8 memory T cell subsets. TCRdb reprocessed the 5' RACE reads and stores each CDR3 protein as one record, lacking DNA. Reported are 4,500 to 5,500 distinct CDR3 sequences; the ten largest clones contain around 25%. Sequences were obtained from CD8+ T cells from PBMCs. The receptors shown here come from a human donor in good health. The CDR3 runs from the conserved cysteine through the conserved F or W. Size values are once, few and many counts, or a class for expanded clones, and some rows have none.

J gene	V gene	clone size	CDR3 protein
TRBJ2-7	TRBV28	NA	CASCRGSTGEQYF
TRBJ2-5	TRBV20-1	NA	CSGRAGEQQETQYF
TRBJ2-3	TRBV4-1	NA	CASSHTSGLEDTQYF
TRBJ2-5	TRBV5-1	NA	CASSWGGSQQETQYF
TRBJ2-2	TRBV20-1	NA	CSARTGLDAGELFF
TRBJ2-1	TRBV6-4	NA	CASAVGSYNEQFF
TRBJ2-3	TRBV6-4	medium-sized	CASSEGADTDTQYF
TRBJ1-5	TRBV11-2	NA	CASSYGDRGHSNQPQHF
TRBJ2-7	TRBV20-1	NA	CSAHATSGGKFSYEQYF
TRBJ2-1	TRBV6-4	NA	CASSDTGTSGVNEQFF
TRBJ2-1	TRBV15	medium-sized	CATSREGLAEHNEQFF
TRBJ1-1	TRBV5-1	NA	CASRETGGETEAFF
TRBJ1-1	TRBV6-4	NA	CASRDRENTEAFF
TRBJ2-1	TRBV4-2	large	CASSQEAGEVYNEQFF
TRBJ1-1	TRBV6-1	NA	CASSELGTEAFF
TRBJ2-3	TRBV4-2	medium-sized	CASSQDNSGSMTDTQYF
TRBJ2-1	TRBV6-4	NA	CASSESLSGEQFF
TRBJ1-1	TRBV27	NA	CASAGQGISEAFF
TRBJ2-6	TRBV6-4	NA	CASSDTGGSGANVLTF
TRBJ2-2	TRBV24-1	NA	CATSDSGQGDTGELFF
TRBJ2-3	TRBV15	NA	CATSRPDGRASDTQYF
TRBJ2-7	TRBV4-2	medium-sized	CASSQVVGQAQEQYF
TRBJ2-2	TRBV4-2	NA	CASSQVLEGLHTGELFF
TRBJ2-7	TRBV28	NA	CASRRDGSYEQYF